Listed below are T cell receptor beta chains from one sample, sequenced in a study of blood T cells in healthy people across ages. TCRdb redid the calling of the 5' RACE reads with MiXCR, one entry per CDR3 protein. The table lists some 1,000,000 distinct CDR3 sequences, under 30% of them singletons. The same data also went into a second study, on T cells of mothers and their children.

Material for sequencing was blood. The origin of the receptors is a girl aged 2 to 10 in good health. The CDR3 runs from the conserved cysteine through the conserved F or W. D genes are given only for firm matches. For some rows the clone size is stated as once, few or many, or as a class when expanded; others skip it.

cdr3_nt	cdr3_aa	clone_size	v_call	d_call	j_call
TGTGCCAGCAGTTACTCCCATCGACACCATGCCCTCTACGAGCAGTACTTC	CASSYSHRHHALYEQYF	.	TRBV6-5	.	TRBJ2-7
TGCAGCGTTGGGGAGAGCTCCTACGAGCAGTACTTC	CSVGESSYEQYF	.	TRBV29-1	.	TRBJ2-7
TGTGCCAGCAGTTACTCCCGGGACACCCTATACTATGGCTACACCTTC	CASSYSRDTLYYGYTF	.	TRBV6-5	.	TRBJ1-2
TGTGCCACCAGTGACGAGACTCAGGGGAACACTGAAGCTTTCTTT	CATSDETQGNTEAFF	.	TRBV24-1	.	TRBJ1-1
TGTGCCAGCAGTTTACGGGGACAGGGAAAGGGTACCGGGGAGCTGTTTTTT	CASSLRGQGKGTGELFF	few	TRBV12-3/TRBV12-4	TRBD1	TRBJ2-2
TGCGCCAGCAGCCAGTTTACAGGGGCTCCGAGAGAAGCTTTCTTT	CASSQFTGAPREAFF	.	TRBV4-3	TRBD1	TRBJ1-1
TGTGCCAGCACTTGGGGGGCCGAGTCCTATGGCTACACCTTC	CASTWGAESYGYTF	.	TRBV2	.	TRBJ1-2
TGTGCCAGCAGCCAAGATCTACTAGCGGGGGATACTAGCACAGATACGCAGTATTTT	CASSQDLLAGDTSTDTQYF	few	TRBV3-1	TRBD2	TRBJ2-3
TGTGCCAGCAGCTTTACTAGCGGGGTACCCTACGAGCAGTACTTC	CASSFTSGVPYEQYF	.	TRBV7-9	TRBD2	TRBJ2-7
TGTGCCAGCAGCTCCGCAGGGCGGGGGACAGATACGCAGTATTTT	CASSSAGRGTDTQYF	.	TRBV9	TRBD2	TRBJ2-3
TGTGCCAGCAGCGTTAGCGGGGGGCGAGAGACCCAGTACTTC	CASSVSGGRETQYF	few	TRBV9	TRBD2	TRBJ2-5
TGTGCCAGCAGCTTAGACAGGGCTCCATTGTACGAGCAGTACTTC	CASSLDRAPLYEQYF	few	TRBV7-2	.	TRBJ2-7
TGTGCCAGCAGCGTCGGACAGGGTGGAACTAATGAAAAACTGTTTTTT	CASSVGQGGTNEKLFF	.	TRBV9	TRBD1	TRBJ1-4
TGCAGCGGCTCAACAGGCGGGAGGAACGAGAACGAGCAGTACTTC	CSGSTGGRNENEQYF	.	TRBV29-1	TRBD2	TRBJ2-7
TGCGCCAGCAGCTCCGGGACAGCAGGGGCCAACGTCCTGACTTTC	CASSSGTAGANVLTF	.	TRBV4-3	TRBD1	TRBJ2-6
TGTGCCAGCAGAGACGGACTAATGGTCTACCATGAGCAGTTCTTC	CASRDGLMVYHEQFF	few	TRBV6-2/TRBV6-3	.	TRBJ2-1
TGTGCCAGTATCTCGAACCGAAGGGACAGTTACACTGAAGCTTTCTTT	CASISNRRDSYTEAFF	.	TRBV19	TRBD1	TRBJ1-1
TGTGCCAGCAGCTTAGTGGGACTAGCAGGCACCGGGGAGCTGTTTTTT	CASSLVGLAGTGELFF	few	TRBV11-2	TRBD2	TRBJ2-2
TGTGCCAGCAGCTTGGGGGGGAGTGAAGCTTTCTTT	CASSLGGSEAFF	many	TRBV7-9	.	TRBJ1-1
TGTGCCAGCAGCCCTCGTTACGGAAACACCATATATTTT	CASSPRYGNTIYF	few	TRBV7-9	.	TRBJ1-3
TGTGCCAGCAGCTTTCCCATCGACCTTACCGGGACAGGGCCCTACGAGCAGTACTTC	CASSFPIDLTGTGPYEQYF	few	TRBV11-2	TRBD1	TRBJ2-7
TGTGCCAGCCTGGATTTCGGGGAGCTGTTTTTT	CASLDFGELFF	few	TRBV11-3	.	TRBJ2-2
TGTGCCAGCAGCTTCTGGCGGAACTCCACTGAAGCTTTCTTT	CASSFWRNSTEAFF	.	TRBV7-9	.	TRBJ1-1
TGTGCCAGTACCTGGACAGGAGGGGTTGGGGAGCTGTTTTTT	CASTWTGGVGELFF	few	TRBV27	.	TRBJ2-2
TGTGCCAGCAGCAACCCGGGACTAAGCACAGATACGCAGTATTTT	CASSNPGLSTDTQYF	.	TRBV7-2	TRBD2	TRBJ2-3
TGTGCCGCTTTGGGGGGGCCCGGTAACTATGGCTACACCTTC	CAALGGPGNYGYTF	few	TRBV28	.	TRBJ1-2
TGTGCCAGCAGCCCAACATGGGGACAAAGAGAGACCCAGTACTTC	CASSPTWGQRETQYF	.	TRBV11-3	.	TRBJ2-5
TGTGCCAGCAGCGGTGGAGGTGGCACAGATACGCAGTATTTT	CASSGGGGTDTQYF	few	TRBV9	.	TRBJ2-3
TGTGCCAGCTCACCCTCAGGGGTTAATCAGCCCCAGCATTTT	CASSPSGVNQPQHF	.	TRBV18	.	TRBJ1-5
TGTGCCAGCAGTTACGTAAGGGGTGAGCAGTTCTTC	CASSYVRGEQFF	.	TRBV6-2/TRBV6-3	.	TRBJ2-1
TGTGCCAGCAGCCCCTTTGGGGGCACAGATACGCAGTATTTT	CASSPFGGTDTQYF	few	TRBV6-2/TRBV6-3	.	TRBJ2-3
TGTGCTAGCAGCCCTACAGACTACAATGAGCAGTTCTTC	CASSPTDYNEQFF	many	TRBV7-7	.	TRBJ2-1
TGCGCCAGCAGCCAAGAGACAACTAGAGAATACAATGAGCAGTTCTTC	CASSQETTREYNEQFF	.	TRBV4-1	.	TRBJ2-1
TGTGCCAGCAGCCCTGGGGCTAGCGCCTACAATGAGCAGTTCTTC	CASSPGASAYNEQFF	.	TRBV4-2	.	TRBJ2-1
TGTGCCAGCAGCTTGGGGGCGACCCCCTTGACTATGGATACGCAGTATTTT	CASSLGATPLTMDTQYF	.	TRBV11-2	.	TRBJ2-3
TGCAGTGCCGCCCCGGCAGGGGATCAGCCCCAGCATTTT	CSAAPAGDQPQHF	few	TRBV20-1	.	TRBJ1-5
TGCAGCGTTGATGTGGGACAGGACGGAGCTTTCTTT	CSVDVGQDGAFF	.	TRBV29-1	TRBD1	TRBJ1-1
TGCAGTGCTAGAGAGTTGGATCCGCGGGACTATGGCTACACCTTC	CSARELDPRDYGYTF	.	TRBV20-1	.	TRBJ1-2
TGTGCCAGCAGTTACCGGGACAGAGTTGTCTCACCCCTCCACTTT	CASSYRDRVVSPLHF	few	TRBV5-6	TRBD1	TRBJ1-6
TGTGCCAGCAGCTTAAGTTCCCGGCAAAACCCTAATGAAAAACTGTTTTTT	CASSLSSRQNPNEKLFF	.	TRBV7-8	.	TRBJ1-4
TGTGCCAGCAGTTCTAGATCAGGCGGACCCGAAGCTTTCTTT	CASSSRSGGPEAFF	.	TRBV7-2	.	TRBJ1-1
TGTGCCGCTGGGAGTTCTGGGGCCAACGTCCTGACTTTC	CAAGSSGANVLTF	few	TRBV7-9	.	TRBJ2-6
TGCAGCGTTGAACCCGGGACAGGGCAGGACGAGCAGTACTTC	CSVEPGTGQDEQYF	.	TRBV29-1	TRBD1	TRBJ2-7
TGTGCCAGCAGCCAAGATCGGGGCGGGAGGGTAGATACGCAGTATTTT	CASSQDRGGRVDTQYF	.	TRBV3-1	TRBD2	TRBJ2-3
TGTGCCAGCAGCGGAGACAGGTACTATGGCTACACCTTC	CASSGDRYYGYTF	.	TRBV7-9	.	TRBJ1-2
TGCAGTGCTAGAGACCTAGGGGGTCGCACAGATACGCAGTATTTT	CSARDLGGRTDTQYF	.	TRBV20-1	.	TRBJ2-3
TGCAGTGCTAGAGAACCCCCCGGCAGGCAGTTCTTC	CSAREPPGRQFF	.	TRBV20-1	.	TRBJ2-1
TGTGCCAGCAGCCAGGGACTAGCAGGAGATACGCAGTATTTT	CASSQGLAGDTQYF	many	TRBV6-2/TRBV6-3	TRBD2	TRBJ2-3
TGCAGCGTTGAAGCGGAGCAGGTCGAAACCTACGAGCAGTACTTC	CSVEAEQVETYEQYF	few	TRBV29-1	.	TRBJ2-7
TGTGCCAGCAGTCCCGGCGGGTGGGGGCATGAGCAGTTCTTC	CASSPGGWGHEQFF	.	TRBV6-6	.	TRBJ2-1
TGCGCCAGCAGCCAAGAGGCGGACCGCACAGATACGCAGTATTTT	CASSQEADRTDTQYF	few	TRBV4-3	.	TRBJ2-3
TGTGCCAGCTCACCAAGGTCGCCTGAAAAGACCCAGTACTTC	CASSPRSPEKTQYF	few	TRBV18	.	TRBJ2-5
TGTGCCAGCAGCTTAGTCCCACACAGGGTGTCCTACGAGCAGTACTTC	CASSLVPHRVSYEQYF	.	TRBV7-2	.	TRBJ2-7
TGTGCCAGCAGCCTCCGGGACAGAGTCCATGAGCAGTTCTTC	CASSLRDRVHEQFF	few	TRBV28	TRBD1	TRBJ2-1
TGCATAGCGGCCGGATCAGATACGCAGTATTTT	CIAAGSDTQYF	few	TRBV29-1	.	TRBJ2-3